A selection of T cell receptor beta chains follows, all from one sample in a study of cytomegalovirus exposure and HLA in healthy donors. Here immunoSEQ multiplex PCR was the method, and the copy in TCRdb shows in-frame clones only, minus some. Of some 200,000 clones listed, around a tenth are singletons. Sample: PBMCs. These TCRs come from a woman between 25 and 40 years old in good health and CMV-seropositive. Both conserved end residues are part of each CDR3. D genes are given only for firm matches. Some rows have no size entry. The others give once, few or many, or a class for an expanded clone.

clone_size	d_call	j_call	v_call	cdr3_nt	cdr3_aa
-	TRBD1	TRBJ2-7	TRBV10-3	TGTGCCGTCACCCCGGGACAGGGGATGGGCGAGCAGTACTTC	CAVTPGQGMGEQYF
few	TRBD1	TRBJ1-2	TRBV2	TGTGCCACCCGGAGGGGGCAGGACATTAACTATGGCTACACCTTC	CATRRGQDINYGYTF
few	TRBD1	TRBJ2-2	TRBV5-1	TGCGCCAGCAGCTTGTCGACAGGGGCCGACACCGGGGAGCTGTTTTTT	CASSLSTGADTGELFF
-	-	TRBJ1-1	TRBV5-6	TGTGCCAGCAGCTTTACAGGAGGGACTGAAGCTTTCTTT	CASSFTGGTEAFF
-	TRBD2	TRBJ2-7	TRBV5-5	TGTGCCAGCAGCCTAGGACTAGCGGCGACCTACGAGCAGTACTTC	CASSLGLAATYEQYF
few	TRBD2	TRBJ2-2	TRBV6-5	TGTGCCAGCAGTTACATAGCGGGAGGGCGTAACGGGGAGCTGTTTTTT	CASSYIAGGRNGELFF
few	-	TRBJ1-5	TRBV5-4	TGTGCCAGCAGCTTGGCCAGCGGCAGAAACTCAATTAGCAATCAGCCCCAGCATTTT	CASSLASGRNSISNQPQHF
-	-	TRBJ1-2	TRBV5-4	TGTGCCAGCAGTCAGGACAGTCTCTATGGCTACACCTTC	CASSQDSLYGYTF
few	TRBD1	TRBJ2-5	TRBV6-6	TGTGCCAGCAGTTACGGCAGGGGGCGCTCGGAGACCCAGTACTTC	CASSYGRGRSETQYF
few	TRBD2	TRBJ2-1	TRBV10-3	TGTGCCATCAGTGGGGAGGGCGGGGGAGACGCGACCTACAATGAGCAGTTCTTC	CAISGEGGGDATYNEQFF